A single T cell receptor (beta chain) is shown here with its context. The source of the sample is a study of blood T cell repertoires in COVID-19. The CDR3 has 14 residues. The germline gives CDR1 ENHRY, CDR2 SYGVKD. V lost 6 bases and J lost 3; bases outside the gene matches: 5. In the authors' workflow: Estimation of nucleated cell counts relied on the amplification of reference gene primers. The protocol was immunoSEQ multiplex PCR, while the TCRdb copy is restricted to in-frame clones and leaves out a portion. The DNA gave D and trimming, while V, J and clone size come from that table. This sample carries about 370,000 clones, roughly 90% of them seen once, and the ten largest clones take 3%.

V usage is TRBV10-3 and J usage is TRBJ2-7; 10 positions agree with TRBD1. The clonotype was recovered from a woman in her 30s with COVID-19, enrolled during active disease. The material sequenced was peripheral blood. CDR3 residues: CAISSGTGVYEQYV. The DNA for the CDR3 is TGTGCCATCAGCTCCGGGACAGGGGTCTACGAGCAGTACGTC.